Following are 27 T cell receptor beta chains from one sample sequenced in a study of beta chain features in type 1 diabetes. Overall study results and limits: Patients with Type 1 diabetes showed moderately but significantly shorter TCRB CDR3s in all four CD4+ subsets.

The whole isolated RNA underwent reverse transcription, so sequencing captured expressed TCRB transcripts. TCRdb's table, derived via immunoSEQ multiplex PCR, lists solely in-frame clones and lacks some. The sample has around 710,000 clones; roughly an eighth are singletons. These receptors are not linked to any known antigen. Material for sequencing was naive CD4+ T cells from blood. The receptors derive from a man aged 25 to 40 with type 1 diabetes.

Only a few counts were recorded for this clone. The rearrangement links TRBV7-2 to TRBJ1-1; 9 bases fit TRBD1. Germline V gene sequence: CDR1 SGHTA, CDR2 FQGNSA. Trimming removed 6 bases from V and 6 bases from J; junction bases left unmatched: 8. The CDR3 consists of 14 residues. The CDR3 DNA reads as TGTGCCAGCAGTCCTAGGACAGGGGTCTCTGAAGCTTTCTTT. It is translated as CASSPRTGVSEAFF.

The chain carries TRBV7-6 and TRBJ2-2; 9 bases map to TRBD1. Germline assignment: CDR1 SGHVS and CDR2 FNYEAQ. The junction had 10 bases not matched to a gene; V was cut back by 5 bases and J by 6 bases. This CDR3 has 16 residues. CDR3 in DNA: TGTGCCAGCAGCAAGCCGGGACAGGGTGTCCCCGGGGAGCTGTTTTTT. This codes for CASSKPGQGVPGELFF.

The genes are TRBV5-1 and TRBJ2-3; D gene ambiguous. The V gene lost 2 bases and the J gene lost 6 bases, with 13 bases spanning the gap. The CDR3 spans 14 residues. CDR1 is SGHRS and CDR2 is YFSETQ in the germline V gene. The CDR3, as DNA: TGCGCCAGCAGCTTTCGGCAGAACTTGGATACGCAGTATTTT. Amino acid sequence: CASSFRQNLDTQYF.

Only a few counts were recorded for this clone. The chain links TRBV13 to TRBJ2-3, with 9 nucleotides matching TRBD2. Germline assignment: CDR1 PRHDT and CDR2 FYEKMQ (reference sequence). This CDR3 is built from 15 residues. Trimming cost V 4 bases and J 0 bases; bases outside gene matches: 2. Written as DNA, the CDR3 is TGTGCCAGCAGCTATAGCGGGGGTAGCACAGATACGCAGTATTTT. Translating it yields CASSYSGGSTDTQYF.

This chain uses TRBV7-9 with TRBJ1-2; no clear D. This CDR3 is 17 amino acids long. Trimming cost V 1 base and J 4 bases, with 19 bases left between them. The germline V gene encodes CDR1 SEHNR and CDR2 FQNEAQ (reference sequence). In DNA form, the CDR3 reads TGTGCCAGCAGCTTAGGGGCCGACGGGTGGGAAGGCTATGGCTACACCTTC. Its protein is CASSLGADGWEGYGYTF.

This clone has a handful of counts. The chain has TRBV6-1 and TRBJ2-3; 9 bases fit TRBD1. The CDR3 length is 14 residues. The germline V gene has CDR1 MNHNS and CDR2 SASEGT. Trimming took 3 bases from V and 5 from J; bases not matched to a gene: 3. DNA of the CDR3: TGTGCCAGCAGTGATGGACAGGGGATAGATACGCAGTATTTT. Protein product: CASSDGQGIDTQYF.

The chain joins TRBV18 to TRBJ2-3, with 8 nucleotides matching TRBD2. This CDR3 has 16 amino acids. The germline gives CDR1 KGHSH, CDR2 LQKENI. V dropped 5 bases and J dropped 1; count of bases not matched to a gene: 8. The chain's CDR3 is CASSFESGGRTDTQYF. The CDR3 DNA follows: TGTGCCAGCTCATTTGAAAGCGGGGGCCGCACAGATACGCAGTATTTT.

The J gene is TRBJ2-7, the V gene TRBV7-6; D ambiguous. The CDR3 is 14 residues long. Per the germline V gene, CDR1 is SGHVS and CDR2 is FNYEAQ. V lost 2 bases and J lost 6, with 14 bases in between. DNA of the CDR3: TGTGCCAGCAGCTTACAAGATCCTTCCGGCGAGCAGTACTTC. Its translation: CASSLQDPSGEQYF.

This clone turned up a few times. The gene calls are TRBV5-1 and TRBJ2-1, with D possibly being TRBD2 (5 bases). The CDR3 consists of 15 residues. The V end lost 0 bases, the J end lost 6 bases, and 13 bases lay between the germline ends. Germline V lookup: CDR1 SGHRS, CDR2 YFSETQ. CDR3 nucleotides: TGCGCCAGCAGCTTGGATCCGGGAAGGGTCAATGAGCAGTTCTTC. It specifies CASSLDPGRVNEQFF.

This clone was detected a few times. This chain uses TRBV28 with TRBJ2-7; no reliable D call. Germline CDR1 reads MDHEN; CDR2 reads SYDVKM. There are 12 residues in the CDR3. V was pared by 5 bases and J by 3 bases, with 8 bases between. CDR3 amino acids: CASSPSGYEQYF. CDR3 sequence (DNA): TGTGCCAGCAGTCCCTCCGGCTACGAGCAGTACTTC.

CDR3 sequence (DNA): TGTGCCAGCAGTGCCCCGGGTCGGAGCTCCTACGAGCAGTACTTC. It codes for CASSAPGRSSYEQYF. The V gene is TRBV28, the J gene TRBJ2-7; D gene ambiguous. Trimming left V 5 bases short and J 0 bases short, with 14 bases between. The CDR3 totals 15 residues. CDR1 and CDR2 from the germline V gene are MDHEN and SYDVKM.

CDR3 region: CASSLRTGDTGANVLTF. For the CDR3, the DNA is TGCGCCAGCAGCCTTCGGACAGGGGATACTGGGGCCAACGTCCTGACTTTC. V usage is TRBV5-1 and J usage is TRBJ2-6; 9 bases align to TRBD1. Trimming cost V 4 bases and J 2 bases; bases outside gene matches: 7. Germline CDR1 and CDR2: SGHRS and YFSETQ. The CDR3 consists of 17 residues.

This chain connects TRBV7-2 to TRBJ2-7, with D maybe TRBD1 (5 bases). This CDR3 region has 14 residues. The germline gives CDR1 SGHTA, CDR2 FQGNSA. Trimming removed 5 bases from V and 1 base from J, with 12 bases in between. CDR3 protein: CASSKGHVSYEQYF. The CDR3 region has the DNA TGTGCCAGCAGCAAAGGACATGTATCCTACGAGCAGTACTTC. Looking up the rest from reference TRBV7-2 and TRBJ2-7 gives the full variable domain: GAGVSQSPSNKVTEKGKDVELRCDPISGHTALYWYRQSLGQGLEFLIYFQGNSAPDKSGLPSDRFSAERTGGSVSTLTIQRTQQEDSAVYLCASSKGHVSYEQYFGPGTRLTVT.

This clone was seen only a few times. The CDR3 DNA is TGTGCCAGCAGCGCCGGCCCTCAGGGGACCTACGAGCAGTACTTC. It encodes CASSAGPQGTYEQYF. J is TRBJ2-7 and V is TRBV9; TRBD1 is a possible D gene (6 bases). Trimming stripped 3 bases from V and 2 bases from J, with 15 bases between. Germline-derived CDR1 and CDR2 are SGDLS and YYNGEE. This CDR3 region has 15 residues.

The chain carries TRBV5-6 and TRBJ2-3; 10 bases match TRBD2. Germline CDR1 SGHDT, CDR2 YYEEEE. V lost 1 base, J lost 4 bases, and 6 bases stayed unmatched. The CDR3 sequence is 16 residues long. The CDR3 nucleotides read TGTGCCAGCAGCTTGTACAGCGGGGGGGCCCCAGATACGCAGTATTTT. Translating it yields CASSLYSGGAPDTQYF.

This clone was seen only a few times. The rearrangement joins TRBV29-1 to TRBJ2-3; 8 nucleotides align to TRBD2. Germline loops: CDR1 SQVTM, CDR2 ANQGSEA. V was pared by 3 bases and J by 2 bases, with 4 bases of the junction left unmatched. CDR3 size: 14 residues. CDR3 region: CSVDERGYTDTQYF. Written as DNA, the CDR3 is TGCAGCGTTGATGAGCGGGGGTACACAGATACGCAGTATTTT.

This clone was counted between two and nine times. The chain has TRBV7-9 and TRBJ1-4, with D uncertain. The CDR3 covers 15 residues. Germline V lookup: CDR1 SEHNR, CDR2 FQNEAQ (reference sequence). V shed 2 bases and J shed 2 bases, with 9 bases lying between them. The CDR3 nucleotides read TGTGCCAGCAGCTTAAAGGGAGGCACTAATGAAAAACTGTTTTTT. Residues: CASSLKGGTNEKLFF.

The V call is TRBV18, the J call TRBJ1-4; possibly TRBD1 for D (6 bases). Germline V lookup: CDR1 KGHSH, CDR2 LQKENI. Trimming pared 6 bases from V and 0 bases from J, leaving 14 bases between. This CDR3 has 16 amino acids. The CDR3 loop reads CASSYGQPATNEKLFF. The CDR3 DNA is TGTGCCAGCTCGTACGGACAGCCAGCAACTAATGAAAAACTGTTTTTT.

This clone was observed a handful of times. CDR3 in DNA: TGCGCCAGCAGCCGACTAGTCTTGAATGAGCAGTTCTTC. Translation gives CASSRLVLNEQFF. This chain connects TRBV4-1 to TRBJ2-1; D is possibly TRBD2 (6 bases). CDR3 length equals 13 residues. Germline V gene data show CDR1 as MGHRA and CDR2 as YSYEKL. Trimming took 4 bases from V and 7 from J, leaving 11 bases between them.

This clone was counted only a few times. In DNA form, the CDR3 reads TGTGCCAGCAACCCGTACTCTGGGGCCAACGTCCTGACTTTC. It yields the protein CASNPYSGANVLTF. The chain is built from TRBV2 and TRBJ2-6; D is undetermined. V lost 7 bases and J lost 0, with 7 bases in between. Germline loops: CDR1 SNHLY, CDR2 FYNNEI. The CDR3 consists of 14 residues.

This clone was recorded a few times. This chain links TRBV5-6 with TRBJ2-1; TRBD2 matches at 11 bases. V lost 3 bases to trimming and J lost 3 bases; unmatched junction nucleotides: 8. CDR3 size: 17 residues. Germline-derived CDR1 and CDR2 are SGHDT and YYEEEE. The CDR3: CASSWSLAGGFYNEQFF. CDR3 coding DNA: TGTGCCAGCAGCTGGAGCCTAGCGGGGGGCTTCTACAATGAGCAGTTCTTC.

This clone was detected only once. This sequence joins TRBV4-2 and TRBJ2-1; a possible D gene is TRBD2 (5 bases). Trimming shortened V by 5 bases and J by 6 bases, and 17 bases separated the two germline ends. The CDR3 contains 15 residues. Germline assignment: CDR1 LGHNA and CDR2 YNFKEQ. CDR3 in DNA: TGTGCCAGCAGCTTGGCCGGTCTAGCAGGCAATGAGCAGTTCTTC. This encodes CASSLAGLAGNEQFF.

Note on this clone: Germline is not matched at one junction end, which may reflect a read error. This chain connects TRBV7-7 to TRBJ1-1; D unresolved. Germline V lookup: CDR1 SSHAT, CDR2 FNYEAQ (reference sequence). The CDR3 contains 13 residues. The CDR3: CASSRTQDTEAFF. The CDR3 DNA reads TGTGCTAGCAGCCGGACCCAGGACACTGAAGCTTTCTTT.

The CDR3 sequence: CASSESGWVAFF. The CDR3 coding sequence is TGTGCCAGCAGTGAATCCGGGTGGGTAGCTTTCTTT. This chain joins TRBV2 and TRBJ1-1, with D uncertain. V lost 2 bases and J 10 bases, leaving 11 bases between the germline ends. The length of the CDR3 is 12 residues. CDR1 SNHLY and CDR2 FYNNEI come from the germline V gene.

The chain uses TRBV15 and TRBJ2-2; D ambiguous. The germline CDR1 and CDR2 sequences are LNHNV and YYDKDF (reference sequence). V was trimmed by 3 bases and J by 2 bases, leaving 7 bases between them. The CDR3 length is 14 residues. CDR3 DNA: TGTGCCACCAGCAGGGAATTTAACACCGGGGAGCTGTTTTTT. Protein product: CATSREFNTGELFF.

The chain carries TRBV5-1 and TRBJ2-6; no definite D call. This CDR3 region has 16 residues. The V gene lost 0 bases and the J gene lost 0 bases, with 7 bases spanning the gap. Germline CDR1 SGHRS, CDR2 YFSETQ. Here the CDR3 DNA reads TGCGCCAGCAGCTTGGCCCAGCTCTCTGGGGCCAACGTCCTGACTTTC. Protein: CASSLAQLSGANVLTF. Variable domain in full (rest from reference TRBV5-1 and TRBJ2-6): KAGVTQTPRYLIKTRGQQVTLSCSPISGHRSVSWYQQTPGQGLQFLFEYFSETQRNKGNFPGRFSGRQFSNSRSEMNVSTLELGDSALYLCASSLAQLSGANVLTFGAGSRLTVL.

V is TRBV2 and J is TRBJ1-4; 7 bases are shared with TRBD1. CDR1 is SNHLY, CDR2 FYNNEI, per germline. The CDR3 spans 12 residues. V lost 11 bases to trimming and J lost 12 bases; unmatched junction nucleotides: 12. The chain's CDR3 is CASIRDSLQLFF. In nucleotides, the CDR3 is TGTGCCTCTATCCGGGACAGCCTTCAACTGTTTTTT. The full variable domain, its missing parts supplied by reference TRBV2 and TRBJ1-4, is EPEVTQTPSHQVTQMGQEVILRCVPISNHLYFYWYRQILGQKVEFLVSFYNNEISEKSEIFDDQFSVERPDGSNFTLKIRSTKLEDSAMYFCASIRDSLQLFFGSGTQLSVL.